The 6 T cell receptor beta chains below come from one sample, sequenced in a study of naive and memory T cell subsets. Four PCR rounds used nested alpha and beta constant region primers plus the SP2 primer. Each CDR3 protein is one row after TCRdb ran MiXCR on the UMI-ligation and nested PCR reads. Of some 26,000 distinct CDR3 sequences listed, roughly 5.5% are singletons. An oligonucleotide containing a UMI was ligated to the 3' end of TCR cDNA. Material: blood. Receptor source: an adult in good health.

The chain employs TRBV6-5 and TRBJ2-2; TRBD2 agrees at 13 bases. The J segment lost 6 bases and the V segment lost 0 bases, leaving 1 base of the junction unmatched. CDR1 is MNHEY, CDR2 SVGAGI, per germline. This CDR3 region has 16 residues. The CDR3: CASSYSLAGGAGELFF. The DNA for the CDR3 is TGTGCCAGCAGTTACTCACTAGCGGGAGGGGCCGGGGAGCTGTTTTTT.

Many counts were recorded for this clonotype. CDR3 bases: TGTGCCTGGAGCCCGGGACAGGGACGCCACGAGCAGTACTTC. Protein sequence: CAWSPGQGRHEQYF. The genes are TRBV30 and TRBJ2-7; 9 nucleotides align to TRBD1. This CDR3 is built from 14 residues. V gave up 3 bases and J gave up 5 bases; unmatched junction bases: 8. Germline loops: CDR1 GTSNPN, CDR2 SVGIG (reference sequence).

In this sample, this clonotype turned up many times. The chain carries TRBV7-2 and TRBJ1-4; D not certain. V was pared by 5 bases and J by 12 bases, with 16 bases between. The germline V gene encodes CDR1 SGHTA and CDR2 FQGNSA. This CDR3 region has 13 residues. CDR3 residues: CASSPDGFGQLFF. CDR3 DNA: TGTGCCAGCAGCCCGGACGGTTTTGGGCAACTGTTTTTT.

This clonotype was observed at least ten times. This chain connects TRBV27 to TRBJ1-1; D is unresolved. The V gene's germline CDR1 is MNHEY and CDR2 SMNVEV (reference sequence). This CDR3 has 14 residues. V lost 6 bases to trimming and J lost 1 base, with 12 bases between them. This CDR3 is CASSFTAGNTEAFF. In DNA form, the CDR3 reads TGTGCCAGCAGCTTTACGGCGGGGAACACTGAAGCTTTCTTT.

This clonotype was counted ten times or more. The chain recombines TRBV20-1 with TRBJ1-2; tentative D call: TRBD1 (5 bases). This CDR3 comprises 15 residues. The germline gives CDR1 DFQATT, CDR2 SNEGSKA (reference sequence). V lost 1 base and J 3 bases, leaving 15 bases between the germline ends. CDR3 in amino acids: CSARGGARGYYGYTF. The CDR3 nucleotides are TGCAGTGCTAGAGGAGGGGCGCGGGGCTACTATGGCTACACCTTC.

This clonotype is deemed medium-sized. The V gene is TRBV29-1, the J gene TRBJ2-7; no definite D call. CDR3 length: 11 amino acids. V was trimmed by 5 bases and J by 7 bases, leaving 12 bases between them. Germline-derived CDR1 and CDR2 are SQVTM and ANQGSEA. The CDR3 loop reads CSVQGSREQYF. DNA for the CDR3: TGCAGCGTTCAAGGGTCGCGAGAGCAGTACTTC.